The 11 T cell receptor beta chains presented below share a single source sample, sequenced in a study of T cells after yellow fever vaccination. MiXCR, run by TCRdb on the 5' RACE reads, gives a single entry per CDR3 protein. The sample consists of a few hundred thousand distinct CDR3 sequences, 15% to 20% of them appearing once. This material consisted of PBMCs, taken before the yellow fever booster vaccination. All receptors derive from a man aged 18 to 29 who received the YFV17D yellow fever vaccine.

This clonotype has just a few counts. CDR3 amino acids: CASSSQRSAGYGYTF. DNA of the CDR3: TGTGCCAGCAGCTCCCAACGAAGCGCGGGCTATGGCTACACCTTC. This chain uses TRBV7-2 with TRBJ1-2; D gene uncertain. Trimming removed 4 bases from V and 4 bases from J, with 16 bases in between. Germline V gives CDR1 SGHTA, CDR2 FQGNSA. This CDR3 spans 15 amino acids.

Worth noting for this clonotype: A junction end diverges from the germline sequence, so it may reflect a read error. The chain links TRBV20-1 to TRBJ1-1; D may be TRBD1 (5 bases). The CDR3 covers 14 residues. CDR1 is DFQATT, CDR2 SNEGSKA, per germline (reference sequence). This chain's CDR3 is CSAGDPGGNTEAFF. The CDR3 region has the DNA TGCAGTGCTGGAGACCCGGGGGGGAACACTGAAGCTTTCTTT.

Note on this clonotype: Germline and junction disagree at one end, which may indicate a read error. The chain employs TRBV20-1 and TRBJ2-1; 7 bases are a match to TRBD2. This CDR3 spans 13 amino acids. CDR1 is DFQATT, CDR2 SNEGSKA, per germline (reference sequence). CDR3 in amino acids: CSARLANYYEQFF. The CDR3 coding sequence is TGCAGTGCAAGACTAGCCAACTACTATGAGCAGTTCTTC.

The chain recombines TRBV3-1 with TRBJ2-5; TRBD1 matches at 8 bases. With V trimmed by 3 bases and J by 6 bases, 3 bases remained unmatched. Per the germline V gene, CDR1 is LGHDT and CDR2 is YNNKEL (reference sequence). The CDR3 is 13 amino acids. CDR3 nucleotides: TGTGCCAGCAGCCAGACAGGGGTGCAGACCCAGTACTTC. It specifies CASSQTGVQTQYF.

This chain links TRBV25-1 with TRBJ2-5; 11 bases line up with TRBD1. V shed 5 bases, J shed 5 bases, and the junction held 7 bases outside the gene matches. The germline gives CDR1 MGHDK, CDR2 SYGVNS. The CDR3 covers 15 residues. The CDR3 DNA sequence: TGTGCCAGCAGTCGAAGGGACAGGGGGACGGAGACCCAGTACTTC. This sequence encodes CASSRRDRGTETQYF. Full variable domain (outside the CDR3, taken from reference TRBV25-1 and TRBJ2-5): EADIYQTPRYLVIGTGKKITLECSQTMGHDKMYWYQQDPGMELHLIHYSYGVNSTEKGDLSSESTVSRIRTEHFPLTLESARPSHTSQYLCASSRRDRGTETQYFGPGTRLLVL.

This clonotype appeared a few times. The chain joins TRBV20-1 to TRBJ2-3; the D gene is possibly TRBD1 (5 bases). Germline V gene data show CDR1 as DFQATT and CDR2 as SNEGSKA (reference sequence). V was clipped by 1 base and J by 0 bases, with 11 bases between them. This CDR3 comprises 15 residues. CDR3 nucleotides: TGCAGTGCTAGAGGGGGCCAGGACAGCACAGATACGCAGTATTTT. It encodes CSARGGQDSTDTQYF.

This clonotype has only a few counts. The chain recombines TRBV6-6 with TRBJ1-4; D remains ambiguous. The V end lost 6 bases, the J end lost 3 bases, and 20 bases lay between the germline ends. Germline V gives CDR1 MNHNY, CDR2 SVGAGI (reference sequence). The CDR3 consists of 17 residues. The CDR3 DNA sequence: TGTGCCAGCAGCCTGACCCCCCGGCCAAGTCCTAATGAAAAACTGTTTTTT. Translated, it gives CASSLTPRPSPNEKLFF.

This sequence joins TRBV18 and TRBJ1-2; TRBD1 aligns across 9 bases. CDR3 length equals 15 residues. CDR1 KGHSH and CDR2 LQKENI come from the germline V gene. The V and J ends lost 0 bases and 4 bases, in that order; junction bases with no gene match: 3. CDR3 sequence (DNA): TGTGCCAGCTCACCACCGGACAGGGGTTCCTATGGCTACACCTTC. It yields the protein CASSPPDRGSYGYTF.

This clonotype was observed a handful of times. Since a much larger clone is just one base distant, this may be a read error. V and J are TRBV7-2 and TRBJ1-6, with D perhaps matching TRBD1 (5 bases). The V gene's germline CDR1 is SGHTA and CDR2 FQGNSA. Trimming removed 1 base from V and 10 bases from J, with 14 bases in between. The CDR3 sequence is 15 residues long. This CDR3 is CASSLEAGLISPLHF. The CDR3 nucleotides read TGTGCCAGCAGCTTAGAGGCAGGGTTAATATCACCCCTCCACTTT.

This clonotype was counted ten times or more. The rearrangement uses TRBV5-1 and TRBJ1-6, with 8 bases identical to TRBD1. Looked up from germline, CDR1 is SGHRS and CDR2 is YFSETQ. CDR3 length: 15 amino acids. V lost 4 bases, J lost 4 bases, and 4 bases stayed unmatched. CDR3 DNA: TGCGCCAGCAGCCTACGGACAGGGTATAATTCACCCCTCCACTTT. The encoded protein is CASSLRTGYNSPLHF.

V and J are TRBV4-3 and TRBJ2-1; 10 nucleotides line up with TRBD1. The germline gives CDR1 LGHNA, CDR2 YSLEER. J gave up 4 bases and V 0 bases, and 6 bases lay outside the gene matches. The CDR3 spans 17 residues. The CDR3 DNA follows: TGCGCCAGCAGCCAAGACGGCCAGGACAGGGGGTACAATGAGCAGTTCTTC. Encoded protein: CASSQDGQDRGYNEQFF.